This T cell receptor (beta chain) originates from a study of OX40 agonist ivuxolimab in advanced cancers. In germline, CDR1 is KGHSH, CDR2 LQKENI. J gave up 4 bases and V 3 bases, and 2 bases lay outside the gene matches. CDR3 size: 15 residues. Assay: immunoSEQ multiplex PCR; the TCRdb copy retains only in-frame clones and omits some. The repertoire holds approximately 75,000 clones, under 90% seen once, with approximately 6.1% in the top ten. V gene TRBV18 combines with J gene TRBJ2-1; TRBD2 aligns across 11 bases. This specimen consisted of CD4+ or CD8+ T cells sorted from blood, obtained in a trial of the OX40 agonist ivuxolimab. The receptor's source is an adult with an advanced solid tumor such as melanoma, head and neck, liver or kidney cancer. CDR3 protein: CASSPASGGYNEQFF. The CDR3 DNA reads TGTGCCAGCTCACCGGCTAGCGGGGGGTACAATGAGCAGTTCTTC.